This T cell receptor (beta chain) came from a study of beta chain features in type 1 diabetes. Study observations and caveats: Patients with Type 1 diabetes showed moderately but significantly shorter TCRB CDR3s in all four CD4+ subsets.

V was cut by 5 bases and J by 5 bases, with 6 bases left in between. Germline assignment: CDR1 SEHNR and CDR2 FQNEAQ (reference sequence). The CDR3 has 11 amino acids. The whole isolated RNA underwent reverse transcription, so sequencing captured expressed TCRB transcripts. The table came from immunoSEQ multiplex PCR; TCRdb's copy has only in-frame clones and leaves some out. The profile shows about 660,000 clones, 11% to 15% of them singletons. This clone was detected a few times. The target antigen is unknown. Other DNA variants within this sample encode the same CDR3. The sequenced sample consisted of naive CD4+ T cells from blood. The sequence derives from a man aged 18 to 29 with type 1 diabetes. This chain links TRBV7-9 with TRBJ2-5, with D possibly being TRBD2 (5 bases). CDR3 nucleotides: TGTGCCAGCAGCCCGGGGGAGACCCAGTACTTC. Amino acids: CASSPGETQYF.